This TCR beta chain was retrieved from a study of glioma-infiltrating T cells after dendritic cell vaccination. At the level of the study: Autologous tumor lysate was loaded overnight onto monocyte-derived dendritic cells grown less than 8 days with IL-4 and GM-CSF. Notes on the study in general: Patients with more pretreatment TILs had longer time to progression and survival.

A remark on this clone: The antigen remains unidentified.

Time point specified: after dendritic cell vaccination, including at tumor progression/relapse. Isocitrate dehydrogenase mutation was absent in all glioblastoma patients. CDR1 and CDR2 from the germline V gene are MNHEY and SVGAGI. The CDR3 runs to 12 residues. Trimming removed 9 bases at V and 3 bases at J, with 12 bases between. The immunoSEQ assay amplified TCRB CDR3 from up to roughly 2 ug DNA. Repertoires were generated with immunoSEQ multiplex PCR, while TCRdb's copy carries only in-frame clones and drops some. This table has tens of thousands of clones, roughly four fifths appearing once. The chain carries TRBV6-5 and TRBJ2-7; D perhaps matches TRBD1 (6 bases). The TCR originated in a human donor with glioblastoma. This specimen consisted of blood, obtained after dendritic cell vaccination. For the CDR3, the DNA is TGTGCCAGTGGACAGCCTAACTACGAGCAGTACTTC. It yields the protein CASGQPNYEQYF.